This record covers a single T cell receptor beta chain. Its target is unknown. Assay: immunoSEQ multiplex PCR; the TCRdb copy retains only in-frame clones and omits some. The profile covers roughly 80,000 clones, with 70% to 90% appearing a single time and around 0.4% taken by the ten largest. This sample is part of a study of OX40 agonist ivuxolimab in advanced cancers. Study in general: Ivuxolimab, an antibody acting as an agonist of OX40 (CD134), was used to treat patients. Anti-PD-1, anti-PD-L1 or anti-CTLA-4 therapy given earlier was allowed, and roughly 40% had some. Dose-escalation patients were diagnosed with hepatocellular carcinoma, melanoma, renal cell cancer or head and neck cancer.

Study results and caveats: There were, on average, more expanded clones in CD8+ T cells than in CD4+.

The germline gives CDR1 SGHRS, CDR2 YFSETQ. V lost 3 bases and J lost 1, with 7 bases in between. The CDR3 spans 14 residues. This material consisted of CD4+ or CD8+ T cells sorted from blood, taken in a trial of the OX40 agonist ivuxolimab. This clonotype was sampled from an adult with an advanced solid tumor such as melanoma, head and neck, liver or kidney cancer. This chain links TRBV5-1 with TRBJ2-2, with D perhaps matching TRBD1 or TRBD2 (5 bases each). CDR3 bases: TGCGCCAGCAGCTGGGACGGGAACACCGGGGAGCTGTTTTTT. Amino acids: CASSWDGNTGELFF.